This TCR beta chain was retrieved from a study of shared clonotypes between healthy human individuals. Background on the study: Three plates each covered CD4 naive and memory; CD8 naive two, CD8 memory one.

Assay used: immunoSEQ multiplex PCR; TCRdb lists only in-frame clones, some missing. The repertoire holds more than 2 million clones, with about 95% as singletons. CD45RO-negative, CCR7-selected cells formed the naive CD8 fraction, which excluded terminally differentiated effector memory CD45RA+ cells. Healthy adults negative for HIV, lacking recent acute infections or vaccinations, served as donors. The specimen sequenced was naive CD8+ T cells sorted from blood. The TCR sequence derives from a man between 18 and 35 years old in good health.

The CDR3 loop is CASSAQGSTGELFF. CDR3 nucleotide sequence: TGTGCCAGCAGTGCACAGGGGAGTACCGGGGAGCTGTTTTTT. The V and J genes are TRBV6-5 and TRBJ2-2; TRBD1 matches at 7 bases. Unmatched junction bases numbered 5, after V lost 5 bases and J lost 5 bases. Looked up from germline, CDR1 is MNHEY and CDR2 is SVGAGI. This CDR3 has 14 amino acids.